This record covers a single T cell receptor (beta chain). Its antigen is not known. This sample stems from a study of blood T cells in healthy people across ages. Findings of the study overall: More naive CD4+ cells and higher diversity marked long-lived donors relative to aged donors.

Together with a sample-barcoded 5' primer, a J-beta primer mix was included in a second PCR lasting roughly 6 to 12 cycles. TCRdb used MiXCR to reprocess the 5' RACE reads, holding one entry per CDR3 protein. Among around 800,000 distinct CDR3 sequences listed, approximately 48% were seen once. The clonotype was recovered from a man in his sixties in good health. The sequencing input was blood.

CDR3 amino acids: CSARTGTGGREGYTF. Written as DNA, the CDR3 is TGCAGTGCTAGGACCGGGACAGGGGGCAGGGAGGGCTACACCTTC. The chain has TRBV20-1 and TRBJ1-2; TRBD1 agrees at 12 bases. The CDR3 extends over 15 amino acids. Germline V gene sequence: CDR1 DFQATT, CDR2 SNEGSKA (reference sequence). V gave up 3 bases and J gave up 8 bases; unmatched junction bases: 10.